This TCR beta chain was identified in a study of shared clonotypes between healthy human individuals. With regard to this clone: The antigen remains unidentified.

Profiling relied on immunoSEQ multiplex PCR, and the TCRdb table lists in-frame clones only, not all of them. The data hold about 480,000 clones, with 79% observed a single time. Study-wide points: Clonotype sharing among the donors was expected to vary with sequencing depth.

Every contributor of samples was a Caucasian grown-up residing in Nashville, Tennessee. Germline-derived CDR1 and CDR2 are SGHRS and YFSETQ. V was pared by 0 bases and J by 4 bases, with 13 bases between. CDR3 length equals 15 residues. J is TRBJ2-5 and V is TRBV5-1, with D unclear. The source material was PBMCs. The source is a middle-aged woman in good health. Some clones in this sample may be carry-over from other donors' samples. Here the CDR3 DNA reads TGCGCCAGCAGCTTGGTCTACACCGCTTCAGAGACCCAGTACTTC. This encodes CASSLVYTASETQYF. The whole variable domain, filled in from reference TRBV5-1 and TRBJ2-5, reads KAGVTQTPRYLIKTRGQQVTLSCSPISGHRSVSWYQQTPGQGLQFLFEYFSETQRNKGNFPGRFSGRQFSNSRSEMNVSTLELGDSALYLCASSLVYTASETQYFGPGTRLLVL.